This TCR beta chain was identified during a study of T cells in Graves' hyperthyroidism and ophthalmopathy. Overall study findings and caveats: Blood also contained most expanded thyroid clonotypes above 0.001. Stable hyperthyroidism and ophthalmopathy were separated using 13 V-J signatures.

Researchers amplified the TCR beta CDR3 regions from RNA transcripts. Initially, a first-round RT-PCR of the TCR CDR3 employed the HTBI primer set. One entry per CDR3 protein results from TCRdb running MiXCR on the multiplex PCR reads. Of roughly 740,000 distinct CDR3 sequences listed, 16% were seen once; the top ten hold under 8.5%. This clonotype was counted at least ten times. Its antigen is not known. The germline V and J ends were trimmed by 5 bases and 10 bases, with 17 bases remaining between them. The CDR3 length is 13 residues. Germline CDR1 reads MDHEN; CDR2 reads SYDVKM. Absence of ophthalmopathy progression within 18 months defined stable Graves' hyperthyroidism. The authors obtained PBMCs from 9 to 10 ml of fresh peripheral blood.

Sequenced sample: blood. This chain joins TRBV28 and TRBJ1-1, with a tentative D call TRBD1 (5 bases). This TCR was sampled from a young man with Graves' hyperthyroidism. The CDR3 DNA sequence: TGTGCCAGCAGTCGTGGCAGGGTCTCCCGAGCTTTCTTT. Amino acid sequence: CASSRGRVSRAFF.